These 5 T cell receptor beta chains originate from one sample sequenced in a study of OX40 agonist ivuxolimab in advanced cancers. TCRdb's table, derived via immunoSEQ multiplex PCR, lists solely in-frame clones and lacks some. The sample records 20,000 to 25,000 clones, about 87% being singletons. The sample consisted of CD4+ or CD8+ T cells sorted from blood, taken in a trial of the OX40 agonist ivuxolimab. The receptors were sampled from an adult with an advanced solid tumor such as melanoma, head and neck, liver or kidney cancer.

This rearrangement joins TRBV18 to TRBJ2-2; 9 bases align to TRBD2. V lost 0 bases, J lost 4 bases, and 6 bases stayed unmatched. The CDR3 covers 17 residues. Germline values: CDR1 KGHSH, CDR2 LQKENI. CDR3 nucleotides: TGTGCCAGCTCACCACCGATAGCGGGGGCGGTCACCGGGGAGCTGTTTTTT. Translated, it gives CASSPPIAGAVTGELFF.

The chain couples TRBV7-6 to TRBJ2-3, with D possibly being TRBD2 (5 bases). CDR1 and CDR2 (germline): SGHVS, FNYEAQ. The CDR3 is 16 amino acids. Trimming left V 4 bases short and J 2 bases short, with 16 bases between. The chain's CDR3 is CASSSTRGLNTDTQYF. The CDR3 nucleotides read TGTGCCAGCAGCTCTACTCGGGGTTTAAACACAGATACGCAGTATTTT.

The chain employs TRBV6-5 and TRBJ2-7, with no clear D. Between the trimmed V and J ends, which lost 3 bases and 6 bases, there was a span of 6 bases. The CDR3 has 11 residues. Germline-derived CDR1 and CDR2 are MNHEY and SVGAGI. CDR3 in amino acids: CASSYQVEQYF. CDR3 bases: TGTGCCAGCAGTTATCAGGTCGAGCAGTACTTC.

The rearrangement joins TRBV7-8 to TRBJ2-1, with TRBD2 identical over 11 bases. V shed 2 bases, J shed 1 base, and the junction held 7 bases outside the gene matches. CDR3 size: 18 residues. Germline V gene sequence: CDR1 SGHVS, CDR2 FQNEAQ. In DNA, the CDR3 is TGTGCCAGCAGCTTATCGACTAGCGGGGACCCTTCCTACAATGAGCAGTTCTTC. Its protein product is CASSLSTSGDPSYNEQFF.

This rearrangement joins TRBV11-3 to TRBJ2-1, with 13 bases matching TRBD2. The J segment lost 9 bases and the V segment lost 5 bases, leaving 13 bases of the junction unmatched. The CDR3 length is 17 residues. Germline assignment: CDR1 SGHNT and CDR2 YENEEA. For the CDR3, the DNA is TGTGCCAGCAGCCAATGGACGACTAGCGGGGGGTTGGGTGAGCAGTTCTTC. It yields the protein CASSQWTTSGGLGEQFF.